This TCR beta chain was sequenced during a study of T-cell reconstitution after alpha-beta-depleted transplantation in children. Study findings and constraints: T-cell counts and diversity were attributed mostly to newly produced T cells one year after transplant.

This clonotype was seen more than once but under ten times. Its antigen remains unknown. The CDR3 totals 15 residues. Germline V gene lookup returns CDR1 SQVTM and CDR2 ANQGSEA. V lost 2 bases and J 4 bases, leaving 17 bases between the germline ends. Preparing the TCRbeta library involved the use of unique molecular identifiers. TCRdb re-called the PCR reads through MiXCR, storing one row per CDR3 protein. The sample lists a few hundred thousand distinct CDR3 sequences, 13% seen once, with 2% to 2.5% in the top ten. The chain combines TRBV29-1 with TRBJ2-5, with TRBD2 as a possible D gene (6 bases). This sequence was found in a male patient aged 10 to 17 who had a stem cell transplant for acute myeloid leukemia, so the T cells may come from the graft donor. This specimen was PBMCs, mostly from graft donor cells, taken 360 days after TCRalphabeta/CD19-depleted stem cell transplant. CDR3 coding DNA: TGCAGCGTTGAACCACGAGGAGGGGAAAGAGAGACCCAGTACTTC. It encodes CSVEPRGGERETQYF. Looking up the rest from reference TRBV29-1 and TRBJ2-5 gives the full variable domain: SAVISQKPSRDICQRGTSLTIQCQVDSQVTMMFWYRQQPGQSLTLIATANQGSEATYESGFVIDKFPISRPNLTFSTLTVSNMSPEDSSIYLCSVEPRGGERETQYFGPGTRLLVL.